This paragraph covers one T cell receptor (beta chain) sequence. Its antigen is still unknown. The sample belongs to a study of cytomegalovirus exposure and HLA in healthy donors. Study-level background: Out of 150 million to 200 million T cells, an earlier analysis found 117 million unique TCR beta sequences in total. General observations from the study: The authors listed 164 TCR beta chains as cytomegalovirus-associated. Analyzed later, most CMV-associated TCR beta chains appeared HLA-restricted. No immune exposure information besides CMV serostatus was available.

Germline assignment: CDR1 MNHEY and CDR2 SVGAGI. This CDR3 region has 13 residues. V was shortened by 4 bases and J by 1 base, with 4 bases between the two germline ends. The PCR made use of 60 Vbeta and 13 Jbeta primers. TCRdb keeps only in-frame clones here, not all; method: immunoSEQ multiplex PCR. Of 110,000 or so clones listed, just under 70% are singletons. This TCR was recovered from a woman in her 70s in good health and CMV-seropositive. V and J are TRBV6-5 and TRBJ2-2; D uncertain. What was sequenced was PBMCs. DNA for the CDR3: TGTGCCAGCAGTTCGGGGAACACCGGGGAGCTGTTTTTT. Translation: CASSSGNTGELFF.